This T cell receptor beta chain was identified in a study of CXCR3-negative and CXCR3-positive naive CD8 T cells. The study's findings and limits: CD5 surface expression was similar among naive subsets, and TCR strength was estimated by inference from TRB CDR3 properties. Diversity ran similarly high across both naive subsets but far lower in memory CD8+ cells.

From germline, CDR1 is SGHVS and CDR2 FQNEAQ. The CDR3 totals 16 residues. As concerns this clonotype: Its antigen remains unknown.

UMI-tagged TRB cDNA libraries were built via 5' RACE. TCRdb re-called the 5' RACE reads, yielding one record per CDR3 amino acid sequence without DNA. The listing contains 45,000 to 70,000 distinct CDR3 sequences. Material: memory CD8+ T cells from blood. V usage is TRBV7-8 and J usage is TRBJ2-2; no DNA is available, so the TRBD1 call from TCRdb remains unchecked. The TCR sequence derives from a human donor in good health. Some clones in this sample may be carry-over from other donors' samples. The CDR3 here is CASSLAGTVNTGELFF.